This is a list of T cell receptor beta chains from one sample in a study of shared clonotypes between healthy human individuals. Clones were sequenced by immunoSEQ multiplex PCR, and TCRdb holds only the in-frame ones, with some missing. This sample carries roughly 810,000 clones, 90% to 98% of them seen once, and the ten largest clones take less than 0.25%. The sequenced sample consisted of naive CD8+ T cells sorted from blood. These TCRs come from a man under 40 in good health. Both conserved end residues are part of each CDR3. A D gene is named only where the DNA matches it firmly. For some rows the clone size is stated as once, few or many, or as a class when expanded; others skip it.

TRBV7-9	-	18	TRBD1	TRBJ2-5	TGTGCCAGCAGCTTAATCAAGGTGCAGGGGGCAATAGTAGAGACCCAGTACTTC	CASSLIKVQGAIVETQYF
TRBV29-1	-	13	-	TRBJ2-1	TGCAGCGTTGGTAATGATAGGGTGAATGAGCAGTTCTTC	CSVGNDRVNEQFF
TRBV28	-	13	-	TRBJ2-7	TGTGCCAGCAGTTTACAGGGCTCCTACGAGCAGTACTTC	CASSLQGSYEQYF
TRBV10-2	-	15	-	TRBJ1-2	TGCGCCAGCAGTCCAGTGTCCTCCGCTAACTATGGCTACACCTTC	CASSPVSSANYGYTF
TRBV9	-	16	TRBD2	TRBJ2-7	TGTGCCAGCAGCGTAGGGAGGAGCGGGAGGGCACACGAGCAGTACTTC	CASSVGRSGRAHEQYF
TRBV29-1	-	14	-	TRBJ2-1	TGCAGCGTGGGTGATTTGGGTTTGGAAGTAGAGCAGTTCTTC	CSVGDLGLEVEQFF
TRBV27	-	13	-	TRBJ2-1	TGTGCCAGCAGTTTAAGGTCTAGAGGGGAGCAGTTCTTC	CASSLRSRGEQFF
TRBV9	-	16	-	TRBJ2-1	TGTGCCAGCAGCGTAGTCCTTTCGGGGGAGAAGAATGAGCAGTTCTTC	CASSVVLSGEKNEQFF
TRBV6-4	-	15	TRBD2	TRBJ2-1	TGTGCCAGCAGTGACTCTAGCGGGAGTTACAATGAGCAGTTCTTC	CASSDSSGSYNEQFF
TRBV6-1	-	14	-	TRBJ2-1	TGTGCCACCCAAGGTGGCGGGGATGTGGATGAGCAGTTCTTC	CATQGGGDVDEQFF
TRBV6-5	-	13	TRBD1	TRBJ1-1	TGTGCCACTGGGACAGGGGAGAACACTGAAGCTTTCTTT	CATGTGENTEAFF
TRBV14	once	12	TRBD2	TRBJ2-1	TGTGCCAGCAGCCTGTCCGGGACTAGTGTTTTCTTC	CASSLSGTSVFF
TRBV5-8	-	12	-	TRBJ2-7	TGTGCCAGCAGCTTAGACCTCTACGAGCAGTACTTC	CASSLDLYEQYF
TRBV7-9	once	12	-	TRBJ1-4	TGTGCCAGCAGCTTAGCTAATGAAAAACTGTTTTTT	CASSLANEKLFF
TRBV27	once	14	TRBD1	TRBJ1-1	TGTGCCAGCAGTCAGACAGGGGGAAACACTGAAGCTTTCTTT	CASSQTGGNTEAFF
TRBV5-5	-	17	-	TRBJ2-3	TGTGCCAGCAGCTTGACGGGACACCCATCCCCATCAGATACGCAGTATTTT	CASSLTGHPSPSDTQYF
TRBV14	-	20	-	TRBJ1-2	TGTGCCAGCAGCCAAGGGATGGGACTGCAGATAGCCCATTTGAACTATGGCTACACCTTC	CASSQGMGLQIAHLNYGYTF
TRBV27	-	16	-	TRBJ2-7	TGTGCCAGCAGTTTATCGCACCTAGTGGAGACTAACGAGCAGTACTTC	CASSLSHLVETNEQYF
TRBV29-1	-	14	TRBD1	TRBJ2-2	TGCAGCGTGGAGGACAGGGAGAACACCGGGGAGCTGTTTTTT	CSVEDRENTGELFF
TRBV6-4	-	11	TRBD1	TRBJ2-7	TGTGCCAGCAGTGACGGGACAGGGACGTACTTC	CASSDGTGTYF
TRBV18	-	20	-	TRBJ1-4	TGTGCCAGCTCACCACAATTTCCTGTTGGTCCTTCCGCAACTAATGAAAAACTGTTTTTT	CASSPQFPVGPSATNEKLFF
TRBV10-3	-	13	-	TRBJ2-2	TGTGCCATCACCTCGGGTAGAGCCGGGGAGCTGTTTTTT	CAITSGRAGELFF
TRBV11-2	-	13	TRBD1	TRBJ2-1	TGTGCCAGCAGCAGGACAGGAAACAAGGAGCAGTTCTTC	CASSRTGNKEQFF
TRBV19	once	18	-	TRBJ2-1	TGTGCCAGTAGTTCTCCCGAGGGAGACCTTCTCTCCTACAATGAGCAGTTCTTC	CASSSPEGDLLSYNEQFF
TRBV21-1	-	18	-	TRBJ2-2	TGTGCCAGCACCGAAATAGAGGGGACTAGCGGGACGATCGGGGAGCTGTTTTTT	CASTEIEGTSGTIGELFF
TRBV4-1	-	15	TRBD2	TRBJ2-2	TGCGCCAGCAGCCAGGCGGGAGGTCTGGTAGGGGAGCTGTTTTTT	CASSQAGGLVGELFF